The 8 T cell receptor beta chains given below trace back to one sample, sequenced in a study of T cell changes during pregnancy in multiple sclerosis (dated 2019 in TCRdb). The method behind the library was the immunoSEQ multiplex PCR assay. The clones in this table, taken by TCRdb from immuneACCESS, are in-frame only. Not every clone is retained; where verified, under half of the shortfall comes from an unresolved V gene, and the cause of the rest is unknown. The sample includes roughly 110,000 clones, with roughly 92% observed a single time. The ten largest clonotypes hold 1.6% of the sample. The sequenced sample was peripheral blood, obtained after pregnancy. Source of these receptors: a female donor with multiple sclerosis, enrolled in a pregnancy study.

The gene calls are TRBV10-1 and TRBJ1-2; 7 bases fit TRBD1. Germline V gene lookup returns CDR1 WNHNN and CDR2 SYGVQD (reference sequence). V shed 6 bases and J 5 bases; nucleotides not matched to a gene: 6. CDR3 size: 13 residues. The CDR3 protein is CASSDRVGYGYTF. CDR3 bases: TGCGCCAGCAGCGACAGGGTTGGATATGGCTACACCTTC.

The J gene is TRBJ2-3, the V gene TRBV6-1; 10 positions match TRBD1. The CDR3 covers 15 residues. The germline V gene encodes CDR1 MNHNS and CDR2 SASEGT. Trimming cost V 9 bases and J 8 bases; bases outside gene matches: 14. CDR3 protein: CASPSDRGSGGTQYF. CDR3 DNA sequence: TGTGCCAGTCCCTCGGACAGGGGGAGCGGGGGTACGCAGTATTTT.

This clone was counted between two and nine times. The chain is built from TRBV5-1 and TRBJ2-5; 10 nucleotides agree with TRBD1. The CDR3 sequence is 14 residues long. Germline trimming cut 4 bases from V and 7 bases from J; bases unmatched to any gene: 7. CDR1 SGHRS and CDR2 YFSETQ come from the germline V gene. CDR3 protein: CASSPGTGVATQYF. CDR3 DNA sequence: TGCGCCAGCAGCCCAGGGACAGGGGTGGCGACCCAGTACTTC.

The V call is TRBV30, the J call TRBJ2-7; maybe TRBD2 (6 bases). Germline CDR1 is GTSNPN and CDR2 is SVGIG (reference sequence). The CDR3 has 16 residues. Trimming stripped 5 bases from V and 0 bases from J, with 20 bases between. The CDR3 nucleotides are TGTGCCTGGCTCCCTGGAGGGCCCTTATCCTCCTACGAGCAGTACTTC. This encodes CAWLPGGPLSSYEQYF.

The chain has TRBV15 and TRBJ2-1; D gene uncertain. V lost 0 bases and J 9 bases, leaving 12 bases between the germline ends. The CDR3 spans 14 residues. Looked up from germline, CDR1 is LNHNV and CDR2 is YYDKDF (reference sequence). DNA of the CDR3: TGTGCCACCAGCAGAGATAGAGTAAGTGGTGAGCAGTTCTTC. Residues: CATSRDRVSGEQFF.

This clone was observed a single time. The rearrangement joins TRBV9 to TRBJ2-1, with 8 bases aligning to TRBD2. The CDR3 consists of 15 residues. CDR1 and CDR2 (germline): SGDLS, YYNGEE. Losses at the gene ends were 4 bases for V and 0 bases for J; bases not matched to a gene: 3. CDR3 sequence: CASSPLAGSYNEQFF. The CDR3 DNA is TGTGCCAGCAGCCCTCTAGCGGGCTCCTACAATGAGCAGTTCTTC.

This clone is a singleton in its sample. V is TRBV9 and J is TRBJ2-1; 10 bases are shared with TRBD2. The J segment lost 4 bases and the V segment lost 3 bases, leaving 7 bases of the junction unmatched. CDR1 is SGDLS and CDR2 is YYNGEE in the germline V gene. This CDR3 comprises 16 residues. CDR3 sequence (DNA): TGTGCCAGCAGCGCTGGAGGACTAGCGGTTTACAATGAGCAGTTCTTC. This codes for CASSAGGLAVYNEQFF. Full variable domain (outside the CDR3, taken from reference TRBV9 and TRBJ2-1): DSGVTQTPKHLITATGQRVTLRCSPRSGDLSVYWYQQSLDQGLQFLIQYYNGEERAKGNILERFSAQQFPDLHSELNLSSLELGDSALYFCASSAGGLAVYNEQFFGPGTRLTVL.

This chain links TRBV14 with TRBJ1-1, with 7 bases matching TRBD1. After removal of 5 bases from V and 1 base from J, the junction contained 7 bases not matched to a gene. Germline V gene data show CDR1 as SGHDN and CDR2 as FVKESK. This CDR3 is built from 15 residues. The CDR3 DNA follows: TGTGCCAGCAGCACGAGGGGACAGAGGAACACTGAAGCTTTCTTT. It translates to CASSTRGQRNTEAFF.